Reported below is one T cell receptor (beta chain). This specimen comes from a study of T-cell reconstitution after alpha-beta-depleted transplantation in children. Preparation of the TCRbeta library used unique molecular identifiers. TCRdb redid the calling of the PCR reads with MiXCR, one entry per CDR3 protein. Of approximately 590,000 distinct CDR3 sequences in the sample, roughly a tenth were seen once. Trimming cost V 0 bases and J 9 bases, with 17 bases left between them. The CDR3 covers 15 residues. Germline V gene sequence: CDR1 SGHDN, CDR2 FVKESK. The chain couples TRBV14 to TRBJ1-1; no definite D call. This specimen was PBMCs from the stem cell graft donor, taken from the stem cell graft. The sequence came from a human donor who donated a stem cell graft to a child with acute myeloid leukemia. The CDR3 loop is CASSQERVLGGKAFF. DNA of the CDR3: TGTGCCAGCAGCCAAGAGAGGGTGCTCGGAGGAAAAGCTTTCTTT.